Listed here are 20 T cell receptor beta chains from one sample, sequenced in a study of T cells in Graves' hyperthyroidism and ophthalmopathy (dated 2019 in TCRdb). Libraries were made using multiplex PCR. Sequencing took place on an Illumina HiSeq 2000. The TCR beta CDR3 regions were amplified from RNA transcripts. The first round of RT-PCR for the TCR CDR3 was performed with the HTBI primer set and the Qiagen OneStep RT-PCR kit. TCRdb itself trimmed the public reads at Q25 with fastp, ran MiXCR and retained productive beta chains. Each CDR3 protein gets just one entry, which takes the most common genes and DNA from the rows behind it. Within this sample are a few hundred thousand distinct CDR3 sequences, with around a sixth of them counted one time only. The top ten clones comprise about 14% of the sample. Input material: blood. These receptors were obtained from a woman between 18 and 29 years old with Graves' hyperthyroidism.

This clonotype was seen repeatedly, ten times or more. The chain recombines TRBV5-6 with TRBJ2-7; TRBD1 agrees at 8 bases. Trimming took 2 bases from V and 5 from J; bases not matched to a gene: 6. The CDR3 is made up of 14 amino acids. Germline V gene data show CDR1 as SGHDT and CDR2 as YYEEEE. The CDR3 DNA sequence: TGTGCCAGCAGCTTACGAGCAGGGGGCCACGAGCAGTACTTC. Encoded protein: CASSLRAGGHEQYF. The entire variable domain, with the rest obtained from reference TRBV5-6 and TRBJ2-7, is as follows: DAGVTQSPTHLIKTRGQQVTLRCSPKSGHDTVSWYQQALGQGPQFIFQYYEEEERQRGNFPDRFSGHQFPNYSSELNVNALLLGDSALYLCASSLRAGGHEQYFGPGTRLTVT.

In this sample, this clonotype turned up many times. The chain links TRBV11-1 to TRBJ2-4; 7 bases are shared with TRBD1. This CDR3 is built from 16 residues. V shed 4 bases and J 0 bases; nucleotides not matched to a gene: 6. CDR1 and CDR2 from the germline V gene are SGHAT and FQDESV (reference sequence). The CDR3, as DNA: TGTGCCAGCAGCTATACAGGGGCACTAGCCAAAAACATTCAGTACTTC. It translates to CASSYTGALAKNIQYF.

This clonotype was found many times. The V gene is TRBV6-1, the J gene TRBJ1-4; a possible D gene is TRBD1 (6 bases). The CDR3 runs to 19 residues. V gave up 5 bases and J gave up 0 bases, with 22 bases separating them. CDR1 is MNHNS, CDR2 SASEGT, per germline. CDR3 sequence reads: CASSYRIPQGMATNEKLFF. DNA of the CDR3: TGTGCCAGCAGTTATCGGATCCCCCAGGGGATGGCAACTAATGAAAAACTGTTTTTT.

This chain links TRBV20-1 with TRBJ2-2; 7 nucleotides align to TRBD2. V lost 6 bases to trimming and J lost 3 bases; unmatched junction nucleotides: 7. The CDR3 has 14 residues. CDR1 is DFQATT, CDR2 SNEGSKA, per germline (reference sequence). DNA of the CDR3: TGCAGTGCCCCATGGGGGGGTTACACCGGGGAGCTGTTTTTT. It codes for CSAPWGGYTGELFF.

As concerns this clonotype: At one end, the junction sequence differs from germline, possibly due to a read error. The chain recombines TRBV9 with TRBJ1-2; D not resolved. Germline V CDR1 and CDR2: SGDLS, YYNGEE. The CDR3 contains 14 residues. CDR3 in amino acids: CASSARVSNYGCTF. The CDR3, as DNA: TGTGCCAGCAGCGCTAGGGTATCTAACTATGGCTGCACCTTC. The entire variable domain, with the rest obtained from reference TRBV9 and TRBJ1-2, is as follows: DSGVTQTPKHLITATGQRVTLRCSPRSGDLSVYWYQQSLDQGLQFLIQYYNGEERAKGNILERFSAQQFPDLHSELNLSSLELGDSALYFCASSARVSNYGCTFGSGTRLTVV.

This clonotype was seen repeatedly, ten times or more. The V call is TRBV20-1, the J call TRBJ2-5; tentatively, D is TRBD2 (5 bases). The V gene's germline CDR1 is DFQATT and CDR2 SNEGSKA (reference sequence). CDR3 size: 12 residues. Between the trimmed V and J ends, which lost 5 bases and 5 bases, there was a span of 12 bases. CDR3 nucleotide sequence: TGCAGTGCTCGCGGGTGGATTGAGACCCAGTACTTC. It yields the protein CSARGWIETQYF.

Only a few counts were recorded for this clonotype. The chain is built from TRBV24-1 and TRBJ1-6, with TRBD1 matching 10 bases. Germline CDR1 and CDR2: KGHDR and SFDVKD. The CDR3 totals 13 residues. V lost 4 bases, J lost 16 bases, and 6 bases stayed unmatched. CDR3 region: CATSDPGQGRLHF. CDR3 nucleotide sequence: TGTGCCACCAGTGACCCGGGACAGGGGAGACTCCACTTT.

The chain has TRBV4-1 and TRBJ1-4, with TRBD1 matching 9 bases. CDR3 size: 14 residues. Germline V CDR1 and CDR2: MGHRA, YSYEKL. J was trimmed by 8 bases and V by 3 bases; bases with no gene match: 4. The CDR3 coding sequence is TGCGCCAGCAGCCAGGGGGACAGGGAAGAAAAACTGTTTTTT. It yields the protein CASSQGDREEKLFF.

The chain has TRBV15 and TRBJ1-5; no clear D gene. The CDR3 covers 12 residues. V lost 5 bases to trimming and J lost 9 bases, with 11 bases between them. Germline lookup yields CDR1 LNHNV and CDR2 YYDKDF (reference sequence). The CDR3 DNA sequence: TGTGCCACCAGCCCCAGGATAGGGCCCCAGCATTTT. This codes for CATSPRIGPQHF.

This clonotype was seen many times. The chain employs TRBV2 and TRBJ2-7, with D unclear. The CDR3 consists of 14 residues. CDR1 SNHLY and CDR2 FYNNEI come from the germline V gene. V lost 5 bases to trimming and J lost 2 bases, with 13 bases between them. CDR3 residues: CASSPGHYTYEQYF. The DNA for the CDR3 is TGTGCCAGCAGTCCTGGGCACTACACCTACGAGCAGTACTTC.

This clonotype was seen only a few times. The chain couples TRBV5-8 to TRBJ1-2, with 8 bases matching TRBD1. Per the germline V gene, CDR1 is SGHTS and CDR2 is YDEGEE. The CDR3 spans 15 residues. The J segment lost 4 bases and the V segment lost 5 bases, leaving 10 bases of the junction unmatched. CDR3 loop: CASSRRPGQVYGYTF. The CDR3 nucleotides are TGTGCCAGCAGTAGACGACCGGGACAGGTCTATGGCTACACCTTC.

The V gene is TRBV5-1, the J gene TRBJ1-6; perhaps TRBD1 as D (5 bases). This CDR3 spans 14 amino acids. From germline, CDR1 is SGHRS and CDR2 YFSETQ. The ends were cut back, 0 bases at V and 7 bases at J, with 8 bases in the middle. The CDR3 DNA reads as TGCGCCAGCAGCTTGGACAGGCTAAATTCACCCCTCCACTTT. The encoded protein is CASSLDRLNSPLHF.

This clonotype was picked up many times. J is TRBJ1-6 and V is TRBV7-2, with D unresolved. V was clipped by 7 bases and J by 9 bases, with 13 bases between them. Germline V gene lookup returns CDR1 SGHTA and CDR2 FQGNSA. This CDR3 is 13 amino acids long. CDR3 amino acids: CASTDKMISPLHF. DNA of the CDR3: TGTGCCAGCACTGATAAGATGATTTCACCCCTCCACTTT.

The rearrangement joins TRBV19 to TRBJ2-1, with TRBD2 identical over 10 bases. The germline CDR1 and CDR2 sequences are LNHDA and SQIVND (reference sequence). V dropped 11 bases and J dropped 12; count of bases not matched to a gene: 19. The CDR3 totals 15 residues. CDR3 sequence (DNA): TGTGCCTCCAGCCGGACTAGCGGTCTTCGGGATGGGCAGTTCTTC. It is translated as CASSRTSGLRDGQFF.

This clonotype was counted at least ten times. The gene calls are TRBV7-9 and TRBJ2-3; a weak D match, TRBD1 (6 bases). Trimming left V 5 bases short and J 3 bases short, with 15 bases between. Germline CDR1 reads SEHNR; CDR2 reads FQNEAQ (reference sequence). The CDR3 extends over 15 amino acids. CDR3 sequence (DNA): TGTGCCAGCAGCCTACCGGGACAAAGGACAGATACGCAGTATTTT. It specifies CASSLPGQRTDTQYF.

Many counts were recorded for this clonotype. V gene TRBV5-1 combines with J gene TRBJ2-7; D gene uncertain. Trimming pared 0 bases from V and 7 bases from J, leaving 8 bases between. The CDR3 has 12 residues. Germline V gene sequence: CDR1 SGHRS, CDR2 YFSETQ. CDR3 region: CASSLDAGEQYF. Here the CDR3 DNA reads TGCGCCAGCAGCTTGGATGCCGGGGAGCAGTACTTC.

The chain carries TRBV27 and TRBJ1-1, with D possibly being TRBD1 (5 bases). Germline-derived CDR1 and CDR2 are MNHEY and SMNVEV (reference sequence). V lost 3 bases, J lost 0 bases, and 17 bases lay in between. CDR3 length equals 17 residues. CDR3 residues: CASSFLGLGGVNTEAFF. In nucleotides, the CDR3 is TGTGCCAGCAGTTTCCTTGGGCTTGGAGGGGTGAACACTGAAGCTTTCTTT.

J is TRBJ2-7 and V is TRBV29-1, with D perhaps matching TRBD2 (6 bases). The CDR3 runs 14 residues. V was clipped by 3 bases and J by 0 bases, with 12 bases between them. Germline-derived CDR1 and CDR2 are SQVTM and ANQGSEA. The CDR3 here is CSVEGGVSSYEQYF. CDR3 bases: TGCAGCGTTGAGGGCGGGGTTAGCTCCTACGAGCAGTACTTC.

At least ten counts were recorded for this clonotype. The chain couples TRBV2 to TRBJ1-5; D might be TRBD1 (6 bases). The CDR3 totals 14 residues. Germline V CDR1 and CDR2: SNHLY, FYNNEI. V lost 7 bases to trimming and J lost 7 bases, with 17 bases between them. CDR3 DNA sequence: TGTGCCAGCATAGGAAGGGGGATCGGACAGCCCCAGCATTTT. Translated, it gives CASIGRGIGQPQHF. The whole variable domain, filled in from reference TRBV2 and TRBJ1-5, reads EPEVTQTPSHQVTQMGQEVILRCVPISNHLYFYWYRQILGQKVEFLVSFYNNEISEKSEIFDDQFSVERPDGSNFTLKIRSTKLEDSAMYFCASIGRGIGQPQHFGDGTRLSIL.

V is TRBV19 and J is TRBJ1-5, with D tentatively TRBD1 (5 bases). CDR1 and CDR2 from the germline V gene are LNHDA and SQIVND (reference sequence). Trimming shortened V by 7 bases and J by 3 bases, and 13 bases separated the two germline ends. The CDR3 is 14 residues long. For the CDR3, the DNA is TGTGCCAGTACCCGAAGACAGTACAATCAGCCCCAGCATTTT. Its translation is CASTRRQYNQPQHF.